Here is one TCR beta chain with its context. This specimen comes from a study of blood T cell repertoires in COVID-19. Study-wide context: PBMCs, B-cell-depleted T cells, or T cells provided the cDNA or gDNA that made up the material.

Participants spanned ages about 18 to 90 years and resided in some 22 US areas. The CDR3 is 15 amino acids. Trimming shortened V by 2 bases and J by 3 bases, and 11 bases separated the two germline ends. CDR1 is MDHEN and CDR2 is SYDVKM in the germline V gene. Study processing details: How many nucleated cells were present was estimated from reference gene primer amplification. The data were produced by immunoSEQ multiplex PCR, yet TCRdb's version contains in-frame clones alone and is incomplete. Clone size and the V and J calls come from that table; the DNA yielded D and trimming. The sample records approximately 300,000 clones, around nine tenths being singletons.

Sequenced input: PBMCs or T cells enriched from blood (not recorded which). This receptor was obtained from a woman aged 18-29 years who had recovered from COVID-19. V and J are TRBV28 and TRBJ1-5; D is uncertain. The DNA of the CDR3 is TGTGCCAGCAGTTTACAGCGGCAGCTCAATCAGCCCCAGCATTTT. It is translated as CASSLQRQLNQPQHF.